This record covers a single T cell receptor (beta chain). The assay was immunoSEQ multiplex PCR, and TCRdb's table has in-frame clones only and misses some. Of 150,000 or so clones in the sample, 75% to 90% were seen once. The sample belongs to a study of blood T cell repertoires in COVID-19. V dropped 7 bases and J dropped 1; count of bases not matched to a gene: 1. The germline V gene encodes CDR1 SGHRS and CDR2 YFSETQ. The CDR3 contains 13 residues. During active infection, Seattle patients enrolled and were then monitored through disease. The sample comprised peripheral blood. The source of this sequence is a man between 18 and 35 years old with COVID-19, enrolled during active disease. J is TRBJ1-1 and V is TRBV5-1; 10 bases align to TRBD1. The CDR3 nucleotides are TGCGCCAGCCGGGACAGGGGGAACACTGAAGCTTTCTTT. Encoded protein: CASRDRGNTEAFF.